This paragraph reports one T cell receptor (beta chain). It was with 60 Vbeta and 13 Jbeta primers that the PCR ran. Method: immunoSEQ multiplex PCR; TCRdb's copy keeps in-frame clones and lacks some. The sample has around 140,000 clones; 80% are singletons. The entry originates in a study of cytomegalovirus exposure and HLA in healthy donors. This CDR3 is 15 amino acids long. Germline CDR1 and CDR2: SGHVS and FNYEAQ. The V and J ends lost 5 bases and 2 bases respectively, with 15 bases between them. The chain links TRBV7-6 to TRBJ1-2; no reliable D call. The sequencing input was PBMCs. The TCR sequence derives from a man aged 40-49 years in good health and CMV-seronegative. CDR3 loop: CASSPGLLENYGYTF. CDR3 nucleotides: TGTGCCAGCAGCCCAGGCCTCCTCGAAAACTATGGCTACACCTTC.